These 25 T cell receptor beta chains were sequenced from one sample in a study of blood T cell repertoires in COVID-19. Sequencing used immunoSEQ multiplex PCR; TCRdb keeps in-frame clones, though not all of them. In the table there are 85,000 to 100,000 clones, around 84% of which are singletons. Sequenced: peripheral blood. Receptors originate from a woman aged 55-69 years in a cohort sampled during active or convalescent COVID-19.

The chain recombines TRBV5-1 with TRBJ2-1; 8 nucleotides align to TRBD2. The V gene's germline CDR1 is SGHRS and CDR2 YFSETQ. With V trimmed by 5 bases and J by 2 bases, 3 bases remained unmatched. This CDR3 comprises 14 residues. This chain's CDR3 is CASSGGGPYNEQFF. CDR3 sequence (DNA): TGCGCCAGCAGTGGCGGGGGGCCCTACAATGAGCAGTTCTTC.

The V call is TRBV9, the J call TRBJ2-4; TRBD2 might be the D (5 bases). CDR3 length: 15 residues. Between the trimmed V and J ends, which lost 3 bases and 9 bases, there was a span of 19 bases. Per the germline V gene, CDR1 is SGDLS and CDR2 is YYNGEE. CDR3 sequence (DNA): TGTGCCAGCAGCGCCCTAGAACCCGGGGTCGGCATTCAGTACTTC. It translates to CASSALEPGVGIQYF.

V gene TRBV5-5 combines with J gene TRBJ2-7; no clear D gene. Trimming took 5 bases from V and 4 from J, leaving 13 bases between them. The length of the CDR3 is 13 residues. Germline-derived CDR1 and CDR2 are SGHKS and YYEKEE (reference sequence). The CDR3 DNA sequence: TGTGCCAGCAGAAGAGCCACCCCGTACGAGCAGTACTTC. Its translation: CASRRATPYEQYF.

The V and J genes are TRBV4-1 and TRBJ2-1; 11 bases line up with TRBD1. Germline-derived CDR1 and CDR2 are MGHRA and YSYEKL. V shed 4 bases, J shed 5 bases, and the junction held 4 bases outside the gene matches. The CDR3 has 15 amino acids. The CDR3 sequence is CASSLRDRGNNEQFF. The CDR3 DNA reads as TGCGCCAGCAGCCTACGGGACAGGGGGAACAATGAGCAGTTCTTC.

CDR3 nucleotides: TGTGCCAGCTCGGTACAGGGAACTAGCTCTGGAAACACCATATATTTT. Its protein product is CASSVQGTSSGNTIYF. This rearrangement joins TRBV18 to TRBJ1-3; tentatively, D is TRBD1 (6 bases). CDR3 length: 16 residues. V lost 6 bases and J 0 bases, leaving 15 bases between the germline ends. CDR1 is KGHSH, CDR2 LQKENI, per germline.

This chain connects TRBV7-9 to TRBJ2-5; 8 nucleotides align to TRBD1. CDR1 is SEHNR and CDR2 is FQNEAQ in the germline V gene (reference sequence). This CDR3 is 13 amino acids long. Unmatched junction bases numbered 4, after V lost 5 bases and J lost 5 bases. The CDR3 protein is CASSAGGRETQYF. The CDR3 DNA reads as TGTGCCAGCAGCGCAGGGGGCAGGGAGACCCAGTACTTC.

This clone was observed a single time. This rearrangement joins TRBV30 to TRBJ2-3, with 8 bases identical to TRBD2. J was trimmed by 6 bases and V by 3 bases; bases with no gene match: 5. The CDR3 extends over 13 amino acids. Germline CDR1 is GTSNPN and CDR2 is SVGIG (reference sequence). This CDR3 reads CAWRLSGADTQYF. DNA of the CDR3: TGTGCCTGGAGACTTAGCGGGGCGGATACGCAGTATTTT.

The CDR3 sequence: CASSLGTVNEQFF. DNA for the CDR3: TGTGCCAGCAGCTTAGGGACAGTCAATGAGCAGTTCTTC. The chain has TRBV7-2 and TRBJ2-1; weak D call: TRBD1 (6 bases). The CDR3 is 13 amino acids. From germline, CDR1 is SGHTA and CDR2 FQGNSA. Trimming left V 1 base short and J 6 bases short, with 7 bases between.

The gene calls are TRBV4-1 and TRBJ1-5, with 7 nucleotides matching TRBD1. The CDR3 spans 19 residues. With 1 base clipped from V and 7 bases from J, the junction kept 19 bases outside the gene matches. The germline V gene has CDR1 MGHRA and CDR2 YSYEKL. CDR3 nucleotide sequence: TGCGCCAGCAGCCAAGGGACAGGAGGGGGGAGCAATTTAGGGCAGCCCCAGCATTTT. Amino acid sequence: CASSQGTGGGSNLGQPQHF.

CDR3 region: CASSPTASNQPQHF. CDR3 in DNA: TGTGCCAGTAGTCCCACAGCTAGCAATCAGCCCCAGCATTTT. The chain combines TRBV19 with TRBJ1-5; D is unresolved. V was cut by 5 bases and J by 0 bases, with 8 bases left in between. Germline loops: CDR1 LNHDA, CDR2 SQIVND (reference sequence). The CDR3 runs to 14 residues. The full variable domain, completed using reference TRBV19 and TRBJ1-5, is DGGITQSPKYLFRKEGQNVTLSCEQNLNHDAMYWYRQDPGQGLRLIYYSQIVNDFQKGDIAEGYSVSREKKESFPLTVTSAQKNPTAFYLCASSPTASNQPQHFGDGTRLSIL.

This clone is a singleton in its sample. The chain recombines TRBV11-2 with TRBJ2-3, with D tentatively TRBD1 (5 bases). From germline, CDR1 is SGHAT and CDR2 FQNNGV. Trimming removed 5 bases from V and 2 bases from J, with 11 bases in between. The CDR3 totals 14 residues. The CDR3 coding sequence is TGTGCCAGCAGCCGACAGCGACCCACAGATACGCAGTATTTT. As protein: CASSRQRPTDTQYF.

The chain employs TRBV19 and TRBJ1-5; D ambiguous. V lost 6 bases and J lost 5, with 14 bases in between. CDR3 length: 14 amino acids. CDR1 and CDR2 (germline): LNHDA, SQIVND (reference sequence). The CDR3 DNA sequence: TGTGCCAGTAGGGGGAGGTCAGGTTATCAGCCCCAGCATTTT. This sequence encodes CASRGRSGYQPQHF.

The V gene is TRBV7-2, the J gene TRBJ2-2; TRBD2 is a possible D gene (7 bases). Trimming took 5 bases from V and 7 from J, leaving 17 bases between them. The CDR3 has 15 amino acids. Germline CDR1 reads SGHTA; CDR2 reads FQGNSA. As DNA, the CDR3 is TGTGCCAGCAGCCCTCTGGCGGGGGCTGGCGGGGAGCTGTTTTTT. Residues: CASSPLAGAGGELFF. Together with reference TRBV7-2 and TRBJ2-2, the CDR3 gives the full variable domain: GAGVSQSPSNKVTEKGKDVELRCDPISGHTALYWYRQSLGQGLEFLIYFQGNSAPDKSGLPSDRFSAERTGGSVSTLTIQRTQQEDSAVYLCASSPLAGAGGELFFGEGSRLTVL.

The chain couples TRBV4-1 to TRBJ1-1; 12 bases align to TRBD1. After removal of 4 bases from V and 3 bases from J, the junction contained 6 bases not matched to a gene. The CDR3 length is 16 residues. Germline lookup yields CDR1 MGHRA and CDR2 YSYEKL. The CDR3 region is CASSRTGTGGDTEAFF. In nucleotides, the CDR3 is TGCGCCAGCAGCCGAACCGGGACAGGGGGCGACACTGAAGCTTTCTTT.

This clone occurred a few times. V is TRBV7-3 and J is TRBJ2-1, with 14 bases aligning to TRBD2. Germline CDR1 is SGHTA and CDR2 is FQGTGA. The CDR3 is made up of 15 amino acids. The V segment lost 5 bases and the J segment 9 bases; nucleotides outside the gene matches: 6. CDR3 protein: CASSLTSGGAAEQFF. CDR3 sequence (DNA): TGTGCCAGCAGCCTGACTAGCGGGGGGGCCGCTGAGCAGTTCTTC.

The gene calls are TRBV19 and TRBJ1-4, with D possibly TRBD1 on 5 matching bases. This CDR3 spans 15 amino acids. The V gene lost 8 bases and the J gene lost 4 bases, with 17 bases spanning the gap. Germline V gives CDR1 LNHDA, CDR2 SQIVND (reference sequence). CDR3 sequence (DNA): TGTGCCAGTCGCCTGTGGGGGGGAAGTAATGAAAAACTGTTTTTT. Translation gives CASRLWGGSNEKLFF. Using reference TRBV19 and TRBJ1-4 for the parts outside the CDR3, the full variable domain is DGGITQSPKYLFRKEGQNVTLSCEQNLNHDAMYWYRQDPGQGLRLIYYSQIVNDFQKGDIAEGYSVSREKKESFPLTVTSAQKNPTAFYLCASRLWGGSNEKLFFGSGTQLSVL.

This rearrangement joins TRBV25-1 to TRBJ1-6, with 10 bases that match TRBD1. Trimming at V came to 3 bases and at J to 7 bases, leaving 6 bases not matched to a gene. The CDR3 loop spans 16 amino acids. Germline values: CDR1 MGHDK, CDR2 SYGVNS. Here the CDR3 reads CASSDRQGAGNSPLHF. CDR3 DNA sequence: TGTGCCAGCAGTGATCGACAGGGGGCGGGCAATTCACCCCTCCACTTT.

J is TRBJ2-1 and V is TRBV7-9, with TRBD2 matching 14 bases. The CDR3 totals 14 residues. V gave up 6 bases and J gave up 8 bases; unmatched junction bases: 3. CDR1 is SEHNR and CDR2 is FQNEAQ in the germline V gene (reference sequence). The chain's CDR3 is CASSGTSGSYEQFF. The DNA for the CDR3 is TGTGCCAGCAGTGGGACTAGCGGGAGCTATGAGCAGTTCTTC.

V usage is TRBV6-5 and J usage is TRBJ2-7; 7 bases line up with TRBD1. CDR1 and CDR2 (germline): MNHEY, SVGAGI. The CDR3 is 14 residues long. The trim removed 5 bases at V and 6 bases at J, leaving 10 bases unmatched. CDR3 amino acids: CASSRTGQRGEQYF. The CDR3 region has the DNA TGTGCCAGCAGTAGAACGGGACAGCGTGGCGAGCAGTACTTC.

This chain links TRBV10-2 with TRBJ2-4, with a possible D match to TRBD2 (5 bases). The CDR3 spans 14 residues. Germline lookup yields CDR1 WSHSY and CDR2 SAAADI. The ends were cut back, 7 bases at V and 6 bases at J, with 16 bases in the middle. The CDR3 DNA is TGCGCCAGCAAGGAGGTACAGATAGGAAACATTCAGTACTTC. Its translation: CASKEVQIGNIQYF.

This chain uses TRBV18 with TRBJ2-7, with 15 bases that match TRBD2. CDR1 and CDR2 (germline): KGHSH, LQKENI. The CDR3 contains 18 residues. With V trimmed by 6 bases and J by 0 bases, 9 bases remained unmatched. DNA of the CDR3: TGTGCCAGCTCTCCCGGACTAGCGGGAGGGAGGAACTCCTACGAGCAGTACTTC. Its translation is CASSPGLAGGRNSYEQYF.

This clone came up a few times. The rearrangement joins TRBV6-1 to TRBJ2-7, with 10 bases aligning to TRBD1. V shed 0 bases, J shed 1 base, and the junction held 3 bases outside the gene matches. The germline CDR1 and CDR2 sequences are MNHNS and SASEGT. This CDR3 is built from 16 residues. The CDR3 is CASSEAEGQGSYEQYF. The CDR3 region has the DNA TGTGCCAGCAGTGAAGCTGAGGGACAGGGGTCCTACGAGCAGTACTTC.

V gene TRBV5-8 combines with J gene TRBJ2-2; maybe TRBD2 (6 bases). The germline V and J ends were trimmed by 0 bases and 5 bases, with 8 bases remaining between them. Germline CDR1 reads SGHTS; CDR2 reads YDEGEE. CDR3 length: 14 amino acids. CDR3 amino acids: CASSLVGRTGELFF. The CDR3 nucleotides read TGTGCCAGCAGCTTGGTGGGGAGGACCGGGGAGCTGTTTTTT.

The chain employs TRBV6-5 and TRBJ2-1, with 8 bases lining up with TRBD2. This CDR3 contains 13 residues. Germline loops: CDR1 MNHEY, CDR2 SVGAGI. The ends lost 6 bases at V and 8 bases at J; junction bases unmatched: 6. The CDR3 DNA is TGTGCCAGCAGCCGAGGGACTAGGGATGAGCAGTTCTTC. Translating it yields CASSRGTRDEQFF.

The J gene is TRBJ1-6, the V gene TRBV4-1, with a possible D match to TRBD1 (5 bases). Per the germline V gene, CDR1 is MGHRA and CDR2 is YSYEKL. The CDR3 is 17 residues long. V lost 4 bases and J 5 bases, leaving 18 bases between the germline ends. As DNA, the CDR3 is TGCGCCAGCAGCCCCCCCCGCGGTACGGGGGATAATTCACCCCTCCACTTT. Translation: CASSPPRGTGDNSPLHF.